Detailed here is one T cell receptor (beta chain). Its antigen is unknown. The primer mix had 60 Vbeta and 13 Jbeta primers. Libraries were prepared by immunoSEQ multiplex PCR; TCRdb keeps only in-frame clonotypes and omits some of them. Its clone listing holds 68,000 or so clones. The entry originates in a study of cytomegalovirus exposure and HLA in healthy donors. Overall study: Clustering assigned 70% to 85% of the approximately 400 genotyped donors to the Caucasian-associated ancestry cluster. Study-wide results and caveats: Overall, approximately 150 TCR beta chains were annotated as cytomegalovirus-associated. In most subjects, TCR beta sequences reportedly gave accurate predictions of HLA-A and HLA-B alleles. By a later analysis, the bulk of CMV-associated TCR beta chains appeared HLA-restricted.

Trimming removed 3 bases at V and 4 bases at J, with 6 bases between. Germline V gene sequence: CDR1 SQVTM, CDR2 ANQGSEA. The CDR3 has 11 amino acids. The rearrangement joins TRBV29-1 to TRBJ1-2; no clear D gene. Input material: PBMCs. This TCR was recovered from a boy aged 5-17 years in good health and CMV-seronegative. The CDR3 protein is CSVEGGYGYTF. The CDR3 bases are TGCAGCGTTGAGGGAGGCTATGGCTACACCTTC.